Shown below are 21 T cell receptor beta chains from a single sample sequenced in a study of control samples from healthy donors and cancer patients. Profiling relied on immunoSEQ multiplex PCR, and the TCRdb table lists in-frame clones only, not all of them. Among around 180,000 clones listed, 85% to 90% were seen once. The sample consisted of blood. These receptors came from a woman aged 25 to 39 in good health.

The chain couples TRBV9 to TRBJ1-6, with 7 positions matching TRBD1. Germline CDR1 SGDLS, CDR2 YYNGEE. V shed 4 bases and J 6 bases; nucleotides not matched to a gene: 7. The CDR3 has 15 residues. The CDR3 sequence: CASSLEGAGNSPLHF. The CDR3 DNA is TGTGCCAGCAGCCTTGAGGGGGCAGGTAATTCACCCCTCCACTTT.

The chain joins TRBV7-6 to TRBJ2-3; D remains unclear. CDR3 length equals 11 residues. The germline V and J ends were trimmed by 4 bases and 3 bases, with 2 bases remaining between them. Per germline, CDR1 SGHVS and CDR2 FNYEAQ. CDR3 protein: CASSSTDTQYF. DNA of the CDR3: TGTGCCAGCAGCTCGACAGATACGCAGTATTTT.

This sequence joins TRBV18 and TRBJ1-6; D may be TRBD1 (6 bases). With 8 bases removed from V and 8 bases from J, the gap between germline ends came to 16 bases. The CDR3 is 14 amino acids. The germline gives CDR1 KGHSH, CDR2 LQKENI. The CDR3 nucleotides are TGTGCCAGCGCACAGGGTTTTAAGGATTCACCCCTCCACTTT. Translation gives CASAQGFKDSPLHF. The full variable domain, with the rest looked up from reference TRBV18 and TRBJ1-6, is NAGVMQNPRHLVRRRGQEARLRCSPMKGHSHVYWYRQLPEEGLKFMVYLQKENIIDESGMPKERFSAEFPKEGPSILRIQQVVRGDSAAYFCASAQGFKDSPLHFGNGTRLTVT.

The V gene is TRBV11-1, the J gene TRBJ2-1; 8 bases match TRBD2. V dropped 3 bases and J dropped 3; count of bases not matched to a gene: 4. CDR1 is SGHAT and CDR2 is FQDESV in the germline V gene (reference sequence). The CDR3 length is 15 residues. CDR3 region: CASSFSSGGYNEQFF. The CDR3 bases are TGTGCCAGCAGCTTCTCGAGCGGGGGCTACAATGAGCAGTTCTTC.

V usage is TRBV5-1 and J usage is TRBJ2-3; tentative D call: TRBD1 (5 bases). Trimming pared 0 bases from V and 5 bases from J, leaving 10 bases between. Germline loops: CDR1 SGHRS, CDR2 YFSETQ. The CDR3 contains 14 residues. CDR3 region: CASSLGGFGDTQYF. The CDR3 DNA reads as TGCGCCAGCAGCTTGGGGGGCTTTGGAGATACGCAGTATTTT.

The chain links TRBV29-1 to TRBJ2-2, with D perhaps TRBD1 (5 bases). V shed 6 bases and J shed 5 bases, with 13 bases lying between them. The CDR3 has 13 residues. Germline V lookup: CDR1 SQVTM, CDR2 ANQGSEA. CDR3 sequence reads: CSVDSQGTGELFF. The CDR3 DNA is TGCAGCGTCGATAGTCAGGGTACCGGGGAGCTGTTTTTT.

The chain carries TRBV2 and TRBJ2-3, with D possibly called TRBD1 or TRBD2 (5 bases each). This CDR3 comprises 15 residues. Trimming left V 1 base short and J 2 bases short, with 10 bases between. Germline CDR1 SNHLY, CDR2 FYNNEI. This CDR3 reads CASSEEQGPTDTQYF. CDR3 in DNA: TGTGCCAGCAGTGAAGAGCAGGGACCCACAGATACGCAGTATTTT.

The chain links TRBV7-8 to TRBJ1-5, with D possibly matching TRBD1 (6 bases). The CDR3 spans 15 residues. Trimming shortened V by 6 bases and J by 0 bases, and 12 bases separated the two germline ends. CDR1 is SGHVS, CDR2 FQNEAQ, per germline. DNA for the CDR3: TGTGCCAGCAGTCAATTGGGACATAGCAATCAGCCCCAGCATTTT. Encoded protein: CASSQLGHSNQPQHF.

The J gene is TRBJ2-5, the V gene TRBV24-1; 7 nucleotides align to TRBD2. Germline assignment: CDR1 KGHDR and CDR2 SFDVKD. Germline trimming cut 1 base from V and 2 bases from J; bases unmatched to any gene: 6. The CDR3 is 16 amino acids. As DNA, the CDR3 is TGTGCCACCAGTGATTTCCCCCTAGCGGAGCAAGAGACCCAGTACTTC. Its protein product is CATSDFPLAEQETQYF.

V is TRBV12-3 or TRBV12-4 and J is TRBJ2-5; maybe TRBD2 (5 bases). This CDR3 is built from 13 residues. Trimming removed 2 bases at V and 5 bases at J, with 9 bases between. The CDR3 spells CASSLMEVETQYF. CDR3 in DNA: TGTGCCAGCAGTTTAATGGAGGTGGAGACCCAGTACTTC.

The J gene is TRBJ2-5, the V gene TRBV2; D possibly corresponds to TRBD2 (5 bases). This CDR3 has 12 residues. V lost 7 bases to trimming and J lost 5 bases, with 11 bases between them. Looked up from germline, CDR1 is SNHLY and CDR2 is FYNNEI. Here the CDR3 reads CASMGDKETQYF. The DNA for the CDR3 is TGTGCCAGCATGGGAGACAAGGAGACCCAGTACTTC.

For the CDR3, the DNA is TGTGCCAGCAGTTGGAGCTCTGGGGCCAACGTCCTGACTTTC. It is translated as CASSWSSGANVLTF. The chain has TRBV27 and TRBJ2-6; D uncertain. V lost 4 bases, J lost 0 bases, and 4 bases lay in between. The CDR3 length is 14 residues. The germline V gene encodes CDR1 MNHEY and CDR2 SMNVEV (reference sequence).

This rearrangement joins TRBV29-1 to TRBJ1-4, with 8 bases lining up with TRBD1. There are 11 residues in the CDR3. Germline values: CDR1 SQVTM, CDR2 ANQGSEA. CDR3: CIGGQGEKLFF. The DNA for the CDR3 is TGCATCGGAGGACAGGGAGAAAAACTGTTTTTT.

CDR3 sequence: CASSSDGLYEQYF. CDR3 bases: TGCGCCAGCAGCTCCGACGGCCTCTACGAGCAGTACTTC. The chain couples TRBV5-1 to TRBJ2-7; D ambiguous. Germline-derived CDR1 and CDR2 are SGHRS and YFSETQ. The V gene lost 3 bases and the J gene lost 3 bases, with 10 bases spanning the gap. This CDR3 contains 13 residues.

The chain is built from TRBV28 and TRBJ1-6, with 7 bases aligning to TRBD1. V lost 4 bases, J lost 6 bases, and 9 bases stayed unmatched. CDR1 and CDR2 from the germline V gene are MDHEN and SYDVKM. The CDR3 covers 16 residues. In nucleotides, the CDR3 is TGTGCCAGCAGTTCGGTGACAGGGTTTTTTAATTCACCCCTCCACTTT. Residues: CASSSVTGFFNSPLHF.

V gene TRBV11-2 combines with J gene TRBJ2-5; no clear D. CDR3 length: 12 amino acids. Germline values: CDR1 SGHAT, CDR2 FQNNGV. The V and J ends lost 1 base and 5 bases respectively, with 5 bases between them. Written as DNA, the CDR3 is TGTGCCAGCAGCTTAGTTCTGGAGACCCAGTACTTC. This encodes CASSLVLETQYF.

This clone was seen a handful of times. The CDR3 DNA sequence: TGTGCCAGCAGCCAACTGACTAGCGGGAGGGATACGCAGTATTTT. Its translation: CASSQLTSGRDTQYF. This chain joins TRBV4-2 and TRBJ2-3; 13 bases are shared with TRBD2. Germline V lookup: CDR1 LGHNA, CDR2 YNFKEQ. This CDR3 has 15 amino acids. V lost 2 bases to trimming and J lost 6 bases; unmatched junction nucleotides: 2.

The table lists this clone with a count of one. The gene calls are TRBV12-3 or TRBV12-4 and TRBJ2-1; 10 bases are a match to TRBD2. This CDR3 comprises 13 residues. V shed 6 bases, J shed 7 bases, and the junction held 3 bases outside the gene matches. In DNA, the CDR3 is TGTGCCAGCAGACATAGCGGGGGGAATGAGCAGTTCTTC. As protein: CASRHSGGNEQFF.

The chain joins TRBV6-5 to TRBJ1-2; D unclear. V was shortened by 0 bases and J by 6 bases, with 17 bases between the two germline ends. This CDR3 spans 16 amino acids. The germline CDR1 and CDR2 sequences are MNHEY and SVGAGI. This CDR3 reads CASSYSSEISLDGYTF. For the CDR3, the DNA is TGTGCCAGCAGTTACTCGTCCGAGATTTCTTTGGATGGCTACACCTTC.

Regarding this clone: The sample has other DNA sequences that encode this CDR3 too. V usage is TRBV5-1 and J usage is TRBJ1-4, with D unclear. The V gene lost 5 bases and the J gene lost 0 bases, with 11 bases spanning the gap. Germline CDR1 is SGHRS and CDR2 is YFSETQ. This CDR3 has 15 amino acids. The CDR3 DNA sequence: TGCGCCAGCAGGCCAACAGTGGCAACTAATGAAAAACTGTTTTTT. As protein: CASRPTVATNEKLFF.

The chain joins TRBV29-1 to TRBJ1-1; D is possibly TRBD1 (6 bases). V shed 5 bases and J shed 1 base, with 14 bases lying between them. Looked up from germline, CDR1 is SQVTM and CDR2 is ANQGSEA. The CDR3 has 14 amino acids. The CDR3 sequence is CSVLRGDENTEAFF. The CDR3 DNA is TGCAGCGTTCTAAGGGGGGACGAGAACACTGAAGCTTTCTTT.